This record looks at one TCR beta chain sequence and its context. Its antigen is not identified. Sequencing was performed with immunoSEQ multiplex PCR; in TCRdb, only in-frame clones are kept and a portion is missing. Here the sample spans some 170,000 clones, about nine tenths being singletons. The sample is drawn from a study of lymphopenia after photon versus proton radiotherapy. Broader study findings: Post-nadir diversity loss with photons came from oligoclonal expansion, particularly CD8+ Temra cells.

CDR1 is MNHEY, CDR2 SMNVEV, per germline (reference sequence). The V end was cut by 8 bases, the J end by 0 bases, with 14 bases between. CDR3 size: 15 residues. The sequencing here drew on peripheral blood, taken from a patient treated with photon-based radiotherapy. The TCR originated in a man between 45 and 60 years old with gastric cancer. V and J are TRBV27 and TRBJ2-1; perhaps TRBD2 as D (6 bases). This CDR3 is CASSVGGGSYNEQFF. In DNA form, the CDR3 reads TGTGCCAGCTCGGTCGGGGGAGGCTCCTACAATGAGCAGTTCTTC.